Presented here are 29 T cell receptor beta chains from one specimen sequenced in a study of molecular identifiers for immune sequencing clone quantification. In TCRdb, the PCR reads were re-called with MiXCR into one record per CDR3 protein. The sample has 9,800 or so distinct CDR3 sequences, 15% to 20% seen once. Sequenced input: naive CD8+ T cells from blood, with Jurkat cell RNA spiked in. Stated subset: FACS-sorted CD8+CD4-CCR7+CD45RA+ naive T cells. All receptors derive from a human donor in good health. Some libraries in this study had Jurkat cell RNA spiked in.

In its sample, this clonotype is medium-sized (0.01 to 0.1%). For the CDR3, the DNA is TGTGCCTGGAGTGTAGGCATGGGGACTGAAGCTTTCTTT. Its translation: CAWSVGMGTEAFF. V usage is TRBV30 and J usage is TRBJ1-1; D remains ambiguous. There are 13 residues in the CDR3. CDR1 and CDR2 from the germline V gene are GTSNPN and SVGIG (reference sequence). Trimming stripped 0 bases from V and 5 bases from J, with 10 bases between.

The rearrangement links TRBV5-1 to TRBJ2-3, with D uncertain. The CDR3 loop spans 13 amino acids. CDR1 and CDR2 from the germline V gene are SGHRS and YFSETQ. V lost 4 bases to trimming and J lost 2 bases, with 8 bases between them. CDR3 region: CASSPDSTDTQYF. In DNA form, the CDR3 reads TGCGCCAGCAGCCCCGATTCCACAGATACGCAGTATTTT.

This clonotype is medium-sized in the sample. The chain has TRBV7-2 and TRBJ2-3; the D gene is possibly TRBD2 (6 bases). Germline CDR1 is SGHTA and CDR2 is FQGNSA. This CDR3 comprises 16 residues. The V and J ends lost 5 bases and 0 bases respectively, with 15 bases between them. The chain's CDR3 is CASSPPKGLSTDTQYF. The DNA for the CDR3 is TGTGCCAGCAGCCCTCCGAAGGGACTTAGCACAGATACGCAGTATTTT.

This clonotype is labeled as medium-sized. This chain links TRBV6-2 or TRBV6-3 with TRBJ2-5; tentative D call: TRBD2 (7 bases). Trimming took 6 bases from V and 4 from J, leaving 15 bases between them. The CDR3 length is 14 residues. Per the germline V gene, CDR1 is MNHEY and CDR2 is SVGEGT. The CDR3 bases are TGTGCCAGCAGCCAATCCGCGGGGGCAGAGACCCAGTACTTC. It specifies CASSQSAGAETQYF.

By share, this clonotype ranks as medium-sized. V gene TRBV27 combines with J gene TRBJ2-5; perhaps TRBD1 as D (6 bases). The germline CDR1 and CDR2 sequences are MNHEY and SMNVEV (reference sequence). Between the trimmed V and J ends, which lost 6 bases and 7 bases, there was a span of 18 bases. This CDR3 has 14 amino acids. The CDR3 here is CASSPAGDWGTQYF. The CDR3 DNA follows: TGTGCCAGCAGCCCCGCAGGGGATTGGGGGACCCAGTACTTC.

By share of the sample, this clonotype is medium-sized. The chain carries TRBV12-3 or TRBV12-4 and TRBJ2-3; maybe TRBD2 (6 bases). The CDR3 extends over 18 amino acids. Trimming took off 2 bases at V and 4 bases at J, with 22 bases between the two ends. The CDR3 nucleotides read TGTGCCAGCAGTTTACGCATCCTTGCGGGGTTTTTCCCAGATACGCAGTATTTT. Translating gives CASSLRILAGFFPDTQYF.

Judged by abundance, this clonotype is medium-sized. The gene calls are TRBV7-9 and TRBJ2-1, with a possible D match to TRBD2 (5 bases). The V gene lost 1 base and the J gene lost 9 bases, with 10 bases spanning the gap. The CDR3 consists of 13 residues. The germline V gene encodes CDR1 SEHNR and CDR2 FQNEAQ (reference sequence). The CDR3 nucleotides read TGTGCCAGCAGCTTAGTCCTAGAGGGTGAGCAGTTCTTC. Encoded protein: CASSLVLEGEQFF. The full variable domain, its missing parts supplied by reference TRBV7-9 and TRBJ2-1, is DTGVSQNPRHKITKRGQNVTFRCDPISEHNRLYWYRQTLGQGPEFLTYFQNEAQLEKSRLLSDRFSAERPKGSFSTLEIQRTEQGDSAMYLCASSLVLEGEQFFGPGTRLTVL.

This clonotype appeared many times. CDR3 bases: TGTGCCAGCAGCTTAGTTGTAGCTATGAGCACAGATACGCAGTATTTT. The encoded protein is CASSLVVAMSTDTQYF. The chain couples TRBV7-8 to TRBJ2-3; D is uncertain. The germline V gene has CDR1 SGHVS and CDR2 FQNEAQ. V lost 1 base, J lost 0 bases, and 11 bases lay in between. The CDR3 is made up of 16 amino acids.

This clonotype is labeled as medium-sized. The chain recombines TRBV4-2 with TRBJ2-3; TRBD2 aligns across 7 bases. The CDR3 runs 17 residues. The trim removed 4 bases at V and 5 bases at J, leaving 15 bases unmatched. Germline CDR1 reads LGHNA; CDR2 reads YNFKEQ. CDR3 sequence reads: CASSLSGEGSVGDTQYF. CDR3 DNA: TGTGCCAGCAGCCTATCCGGGGAGGGTTCGGTAGGAGATACGCAGTATTTT.

This clonotype was seen many times. The V gene is TRBV13, the J gene TRBJ1-1; D remains ambiguous. The germline gives CDR1 PRHDT, CDR2 FYEKMQ (reference sequence). There are 12 residues in the CDR3. Trimming took 6 bases from V and 0 from J, leaving 5 bases between them. The CDR3 region has the DNA TGTGCCAGCAGAGGTGTGAACACTGAAGCTTTCTTT. Translated: CASRGVNTEAFF. Full variable domain (outside the CDR3, taken from reference TRBV13 and TRBJ1-1): AAGVIQSPRHLIKEKRETATLKCYPIPRHDTVYWYQQGPGQDPQFLISFYEKMQSDKGSIPDRFSAQQFSDYHSELNMSSLELGDSALYFCASRGVNTEAFFGQGTRLTVV.

This clonotype was counted at least ten times. The chain combines TRBV5-6 with TRBJ2-4; D is ambiguous. The CDR3 extends over 15 amino acids. V was shortened by 5 bases and J by 4 bases, with 16 bases between the two germline ends. Germline V lookup: CDR1 SGHDT, CDR2 YYEEEE. The CDR3 DNA reads TGTGCCAGCAGACGACACGCGACGGAAAAAAACATTCAGTACTTC. Protein sequence: CASRRHATEKNIQYF.

As for this clonotype: Since no conserved phenylalanine or tryptophan closes the CDR3, a read error is the likely cause. This sequence joins TRBV30 and TRBJ2-2, with D perhaps assigned TRBD1 or TRBD2 (6 bases each). Germline V gene data show CDR1 as GTSNPN and CDR2 as SVGIG (reference sequence). The CDR3 sequence is 12 residues long. The CDR3 reads CAWEGGAGGLFL. In DNA, the CDR3 is TGTGCCTGGGAAGGGGGTGCCGGGGGGCTGTTTCTT.

This clonotype is classed as medium-sized. The chain is built from TRBV3-1 and TRBJ1-5, with 8 bases matching TRBD1. Trimming took 4 bases from V and 1 from J; bases not matched to a gene: 0. The CDR3 is 14 residues long. Germline assignment: CDR1 LGHDT and CDR2 YNNKEL (reference sequence). The CDR3 spells CASSRDRSNQPQHF. CDR3 sequence (DNA): TGTGCCAGCAGCCGGGACAGGAGCAATCAGCCCCAGCATTTT.

This clonotype is medium-sized. This chain links TRBV19 with TRBJ1-5; the D is unclear. The V end was cut by 3 bases, the J end by 1 base, with 10 bases between. CDR3 length: 15 residues. In germline, CDR1 is LNHDA, CDR2 SQIVND (reference sequence). CDR3 DNA: TGTGCCAGTAGTATGGCGGCCTTCAGCAATCAGCCCCAGCATTTT. Residues: CASSMAAFSNQPQHF.

This clonotype is medium-sized in the sample. V is TRBV29-1 and J is TRBJ1-1; tentative D call: TRBD1 (6 bases). The CDR3 contains 13 residues. The V gene's germline CDR1 is SQVTM and CDR2 ANQGSEA. Trimming pared 5 bases from V and 4 bases from J, leaving 14 bases between. CDR3 loop: CSVWAGAGTEAFF. Here the CDR3 DNA reads TGCAGCGTTTGGGCAGGGGCTGGCACTGAAGCTTTCTTT.

There are many counts of this clonotype. CDR3 protein: CASSFFGTSGYYEQYF. For the CDR3, the DNA is TGTGCCAGCAGTTTCTTCGGGACTAGCGGTTACTACGAGCAGTACTTC. The chain is built from TRBV27 and TRBJ2-7; TRBD2 matches at 11 bases. J lost 3 bases, V lost 3 bases, and 7 bases had no gene match. CDR1 is MNHEY, CDR2 SMNVEV, per germline (reference sequence). The CDR3 is made up of 16 amino acids.

This clonotype appeared many times. The chain is built from TRBV11-2 and TRBJ2-6; D possibly corresponds to TRBD2 (5 bases). In germline, CDR1 is SGHAT, CDR2 FQNNGV. Trimming took 4 bases from V and 2 from J, leaving 21 bases between them. The CDR3 covers 19 residues. The CDR3 protein is CASSSVGVTDSPGANVLTF. The CDR3 nucleotides read TGTGCCAGCAGCTCAGTCGGGGTTACAGATTCTCCTGGGGCCAACGTCCTGACTTTC.

By share, this clonotype counts as medium-sized. The J gene is TRBJ2-3, the V gene TRBV7-2; 14 bases are a match to TRBD2. The CDR3 has 19 residues. Germline V gene lookup returns CDR1 SGHTA and CDR2 FQGNSA. With 4 bases clipped from V and 1 base from J, the junction kept 10 bases outside the gene matches. As DNA, the CDR3 is TGTGCCAGCAGCTCGGCCGGACTAGCGGGGGGCTATGGCACAGATACGCAGTATTTT. This encodes CASSSAGLAGGYGTDTQYF.

This clonotype is medium-sized (0.01 to 0.1%) in the sample. The rearrangement uses TRBV7-7 and TRBJ1-3; 7 bases line up with TRBD1. CDR3 length: 15 amino acids. Germline CDR1 reads SSHAT; CDR2 reads FNYEAQ (reference sequence). V dropped 1 base and J dropped 0; count of bases not matched to a gene: 0. The chain's CDR3 is CASSLGDSSGNTIYF. For the CDR3, the DNA is TGTGCCAGCAGCTTAGGGGACAGCTCTGGAAACACCATATATTTT.

A single count supports this clonotype. The chain recombines TRBV5-1 with TRBJ2-1, with D possibly matching TRBD2 (7 bases). V was cut by 5 bases and J by 8 bases, with 8 bases left in between. The CDR3 loop spans 11 amino acids. Per the germline V gene, CDR1 is SGHRS and CDR2 is YFSETQ. The CDR3: CASRGGHEQFF. CDR3 coding DNA: TGCGCCAGCAGGGGGGGGCATGAGCAGTTCTTC.

The chain joins TRBV6-5 to TRBJ2-7, with a weak D call TRBD1 (6 bases). The length of the CDR3 is 14 residues. Germline assignment: CDR1 MNHEY and CDR2 SVGAGI. The CDR3: CVGSYMGTSYEQYF. CDR3 DNA: TGTGTCGGCAGTTACATGGGGACATCCTACGAGCAGTACTTC.

This clonotype is judged medium-sized. This chain uses TRBV27 with TRBJ2-3; no definite D call. CDR1 and CDR2 from the germline V gene are MNHEY and SMNVEV (reference sequence). The ends were cut back, 3 bases at V and 5 bases at J, with 6 bases in the middle. This CDR3 region has 12 residues. Here the CDR3 reads CASSFVGDTQYF. In DNA, the CDR3 is TGTGCCAGCAGTTTTGTCGGAGATACGCAGTATTTT.

CDR3 nucleotide sequence: TGTGCCAGCAGCGTAGAAGGACTAGCGGATTACACAGATACGCAGTATTTT. It codes for CASSVEGLADYTDTQYF. V gene TRBV9 combines with J gene TRBJ2-3; 10 bases agree with TRBD2. Germline V CDR1 and CDR2: SGDLS, YYNGEE. V lost 0 bases to trimming and J lost 2 bases; unmatched junction nucleotides: 6. The CDR3 contains 17 residues. Based on the CDR3 plus reference TRBV9 and TRBJ2-3, the full variable domain is DSGVTQTPKHLITATGQRVTLRCSPRSGDLSVYWYQQSLDQGLQFLIQYYNGEERAKGNILERFSAQQFPDLHSELNLSSLELGDSALYFCASSVEGLADYTDTQYFGPGTRLTVL.

The CDR3 sequence is CASRALSGAPGVETQYF. The CDR3 nucleotides are TGTGCCAGCAGAGCCCTATCCGGGGCCCCGGGGGTAGAGACCCAGTACTTC. This rearrangement joins TRBV12-3 or TRBV12-4 to TRBJ2-5, with a tentative D call TRBD2 (6 bases). Trimming left V 6 bases short and J 4 bases short, with 24 bases between. The CDR3 extends over 17 amino acids.

This clonotype came up many times. The chain carries TRBV27 and TRBJ1-5, with TRBD1 identical over 8 bases. Looked up from germline, CDR1 is MNHEY and CDR2 is SMNVEV (reference sequence). The V segment lost 4 bases and the J segment 9 bases; nucleotides outside the gene matches: 17. This CDR3 region has 17 residues. The CDR3 sequence: CASSSGGPGGAIGPQHF. The CDR3 DNA reads as TGTGCCAGCAGTTCGGGGGGACCAGGGGGCGCAATCGGGCCCCAGCATTTT.

Judged by abundance, this clonotype is medium-sized. This chain uses TRBV30 with TRBJ2-1, with 9 positions matching TRBD2. The CDR3 runs 13 residues. Germline CDR1 reads GTSNPN; CDR2 reads SVGIG (reference sequence). V dropped 2 bases and J dropped 10; count of bases not matched to a gene: 6. The CDR3 is CAWSLASGAEQFF. The CDR3, as DNA: TGTGCCTGGAGTCTGGCTAGCGGGGCCGAGCAGTTCTTC.

This clonotype was picked up a small number of times. Possible read error: a much larger clone is one base away. This chain uses TRBV12-3 or TRBV12-4 with TRBJ2-5, with TRBD2 identical over 8 bases. The CDR3 is made up of 14 amino acids. The CDR3 bases are TGTGCCGGCAGCCGTACTAGCGGCCAAGAGACCCAGTACTTC. This encodes CAGSRTSGQETQYF.

The sample holds many counts of this clonotype. Its ends do not fully match the called genes, so a read error is possible. The chain combines TRBV7-9 with TRBJ2-3, with 10 bases that match TRBD2. This CDR3 is 16 amino acids long. From germline, CDR1 is SEHNR and CDR2 FQNEAQ (reference sequence). CDR3: CASSDGLAAGTDTQYF. The CDR3 DNA follows: TGTGCCAGCAGCGACGGACTAGCGGCCGGCACAGATACACAGTATTTT. The variable domain in full, with the rest retrieved from reference TRBV7-9 and TRBJ2-3, is DTGVSQNPRHKITKRGQNVTFRCDPISEHNRLYWYRQTLGQGPEFLTYFQNEAQLEKSRLLSDRFSAERPKGSFSTLEIQRTEQGDSAMYLCASSDGLAAGTDTQYFGPGTRLTVL.

This clonotype was detected many times. The chain carries TRBV27 and TRBJ2-3, with a tentative D call TRBD1 (5 bases). The V gene's germline CDR1 is MNHEY and CDR2 SMNVEV (reference sequence). The V end was cut by 4 bases, the J end by 0 bases, with 14 bases between. This CDR3 region has 16 residues. The CDR3 is CASSSPRQSSTDTQYF. In nucleotides, the CDR3 is TGTGCCAGCAGTTCCCCTCGACAGAGTAGCACAGATACGCAGTATTTT.